This T cell receptor (beta chain) was recorded in a study of read filtering for tumor transcriptome and immune sequencing (dated by TCRdb to 2020 to 2021). With regard to the full study: The cohort was composed of 17 male and 14 female patients, with a mean age of roughly 70 years and an age range of about 45 to 90. By revised international staging, fewer than ten patients were R-ISS I, roughly 17 were R-ISS II and 6 or 7 were R-ISS III. After DNase treatment, whole-transcriptome libraries were prepared using the TruSeq RNA Access Library Prep Kit. TCR-region mapped reads per sample ranged from about 4.05 to 11 million with IR-seq versus only roughly 85 to 1,300 with RNA-seq. Using the same bone marrow samples, the study ran both targeted immune repertoire sequencing and bulk whole-transcriptome sequencing and then compared the TCR repertoires from each method. One of the main goals was to work out a read-filtering strategy for immune repertoire data, in particular whether clonotypes backed by only a single read should be removed. General study outcomes and caveats: The correlation between IR-seq and RNA-seq shared clonotype proportions was increased by removal of single-read clonotypes. The sorted CD138-negative fraction was not purified T cells but a mixed bone marrow immune population. IR-seq captured clonotypes at much higher depth and more reliably than RNA-seq, and smaller IR-seq throughput sufficed to identify most shared clonotypes. In IR-seq, around 80% of clonotypes but 3% to 4.5% of total reads were represented by single-read clonotypes, whereas in RNA-seq, 74.6% of clonotypes and around 45% of reads were represented by single-read clonotypes.

Trimming at the junction amounts to 4 bases on V and 6 bases on J, and the germline ends lie 15 bases apart. Sequences LNHDA (CDR1) and SQIVND (CDR2) are obtained from the germline V gene (reference sequence). Reading from cysteine to phenylalanine, the CDR3 counts 15 amino acids. Left in the record is the CDR3 DNA by itself, 45 bases read in frame from the first base. Bone marrow was sampled from every patient at the time of active disease. Ficoll-Hypaque density gradient centrifugation was used to isolate the bone marrow mononuclear cells. Myeloma plasma cells were removed and CD138-negative cells were obtained by negative selection following labeling with CD138 magnetic microbeads on a MACS separator. Flow cytometry with CD138 antibodies on an Attune NxT was used to check how pure the isolated cells were. TRIzol reagent was used to extract total RNA, which was then quantified with a NanoDrop spectrophotometer. Paired RNA-seq and IR-seq were performed on the CD138-negative bone marrow sample of each patient.

TCR libraries were built from 400 ng RNA with the Immunoverse kit, using molecular barcoded adaptors covering alpha/delta and beta/gamma chains. TCR library preparation used the same RNA that went into transcriptome sequencing. TCR libraries were sequenced on an Illumina HiSeq 4000 with 2 x 150 cycles. Turning to the authors' computational methods: MiXCR aligned TCR reads to human V, D, J and C references and assembled the aligned reads into CDR3 clonotypes, with quality filtering and error correction included. Clonotype counts and gene usage diversity were analyzed with the tcR package in R. For inspection of raw mapping reads, RNA-seq reads were mapped by STAR aligner version 2.5.3a onto GRCh37 of the human genome. To test the effect of sequencing depth on detected clonotypes, IR-seq fastq files were randomly downsampled using Seqtk 1.3. TCRdb reanalyzed the raw reads on its own, using fastp at Q25 for trimming and MiXCR for clone calling, and kept in-frame beta chains. Every CDR3 protein is listed once, alongside the most common genes and DNA of its rows. The V and J calls were not made by the authors but by TCRdb's processing. The sample data list fewer than 150,000 distinct CDR3 sequences, and 13% of these were observed just once. Jointly, the top ten make up approximately 10% of the sample.

This clonotype appeared many times. Its antigen is not yet known. It has no much larger one-base neighbor in the sample; base qualities were not kept. The chain was built from TRBV19 and TRBJ2-2, with no confidently assigned D gene. Sequencing was carried out using a population of CD138-negative cells sorted from bone marrow. The cell subset or site label for this specimen denotes: bone marrow mononuclear cells depleted of CD138+ plasma/myeloma cells by negative magnetic selection. The TCR was taken from a donor aged 40 or over with multiple myeloma. The base sequence is TGTGCCAGTAGTACTCAGACGGACCGGGCCGGGGAGCTGTTTTTT. It is translated as CASSTQTDRAGELFF.